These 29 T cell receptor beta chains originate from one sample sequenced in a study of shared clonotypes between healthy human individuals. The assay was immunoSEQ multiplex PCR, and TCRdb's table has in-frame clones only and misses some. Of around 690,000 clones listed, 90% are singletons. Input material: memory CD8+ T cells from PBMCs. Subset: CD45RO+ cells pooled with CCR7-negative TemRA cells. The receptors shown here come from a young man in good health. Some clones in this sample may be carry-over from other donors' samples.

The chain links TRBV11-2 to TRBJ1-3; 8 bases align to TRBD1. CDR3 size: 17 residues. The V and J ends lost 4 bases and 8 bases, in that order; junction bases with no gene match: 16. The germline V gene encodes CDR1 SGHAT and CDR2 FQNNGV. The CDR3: CASSSVGTGREDDTIYF. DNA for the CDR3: TGTGCCAGCAGCTCCGTGGGGACAGGCCGGGAAGATGACACCATATATTTT.

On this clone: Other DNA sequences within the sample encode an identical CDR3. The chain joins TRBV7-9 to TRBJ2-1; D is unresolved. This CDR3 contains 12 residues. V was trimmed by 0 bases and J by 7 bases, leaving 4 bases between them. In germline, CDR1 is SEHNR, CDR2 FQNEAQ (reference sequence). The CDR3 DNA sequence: TGTGCCAGCAGCTTAGCTCGGAATGAGCAGTTCTTC. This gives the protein CASSLARNEQFF.

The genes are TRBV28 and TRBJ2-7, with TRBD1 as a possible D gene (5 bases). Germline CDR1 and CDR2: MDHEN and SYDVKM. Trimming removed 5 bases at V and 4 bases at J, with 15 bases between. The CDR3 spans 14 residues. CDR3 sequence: CASSRSGFAYEQYF. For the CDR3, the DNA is TGTGCCAGCAGTCGATCAGGGTTTGCTTACGAGCAGTACTTC.

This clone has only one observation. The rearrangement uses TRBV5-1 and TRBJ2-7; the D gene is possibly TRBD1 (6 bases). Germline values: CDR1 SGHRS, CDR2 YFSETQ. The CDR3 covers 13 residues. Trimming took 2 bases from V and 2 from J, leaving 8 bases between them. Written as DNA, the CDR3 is TGCGCCAGCAGCTTTGGGACAACCTACGAGCAGTACTTC. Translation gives CASSFGTTYEQYF.

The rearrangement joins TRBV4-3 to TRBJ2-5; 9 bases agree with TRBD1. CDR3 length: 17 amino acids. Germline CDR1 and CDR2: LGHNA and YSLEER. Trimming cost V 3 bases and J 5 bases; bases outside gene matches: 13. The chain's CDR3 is CASSQYPQPGQGETQYF. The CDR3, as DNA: TGCGCCAGCAGCCAGTATCCTCAACCGGGACAGGGTGAGACCCAGTACTTC.

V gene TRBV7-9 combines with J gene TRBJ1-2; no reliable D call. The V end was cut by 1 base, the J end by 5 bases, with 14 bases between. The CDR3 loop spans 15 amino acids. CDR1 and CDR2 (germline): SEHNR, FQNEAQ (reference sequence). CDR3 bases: TGTGCCAGCAGCTTAGGCCCCTCTCCTGGTTATGGCTACACCTTC. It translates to CASSLGPSPGYGYTF. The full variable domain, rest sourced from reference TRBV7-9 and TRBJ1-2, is DTGVSQNPRHKITKRGQNVTFRCDPISEHNRLYWYRQTLGQGPEFLTYFQNEAQLEKSRLLSDRFSAERPKGSFSTLEIQRTEQGDSAMYLCASSLGPSPGYGYTFGSGTRLTVV.

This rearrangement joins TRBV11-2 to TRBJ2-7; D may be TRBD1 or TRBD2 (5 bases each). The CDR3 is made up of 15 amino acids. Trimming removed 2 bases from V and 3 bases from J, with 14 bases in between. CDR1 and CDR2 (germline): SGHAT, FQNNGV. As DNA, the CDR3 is TGTGCCAGCAGCTTATTGAGGGGACCAAACTACGAGCAGTACTTC. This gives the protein CASSLLRGPNYEQYF.

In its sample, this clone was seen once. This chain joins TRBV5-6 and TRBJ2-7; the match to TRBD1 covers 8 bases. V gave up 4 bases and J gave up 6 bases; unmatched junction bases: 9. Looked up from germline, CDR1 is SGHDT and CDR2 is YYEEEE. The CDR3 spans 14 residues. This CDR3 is CASSERDRNFEQYF. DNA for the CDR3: TGTGCCAGCAGCGAACGGGACAGGAATTTCGAGCAGTACTTC.

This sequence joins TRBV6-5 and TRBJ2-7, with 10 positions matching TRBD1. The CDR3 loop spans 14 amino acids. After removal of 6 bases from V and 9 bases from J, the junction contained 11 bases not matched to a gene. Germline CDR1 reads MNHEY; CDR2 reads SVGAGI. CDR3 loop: CASSRDRGMLGQYF. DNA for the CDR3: TGTGCCAGCAGCCGGGACAGGGGAATGTTGGGGCAGTACTTC.

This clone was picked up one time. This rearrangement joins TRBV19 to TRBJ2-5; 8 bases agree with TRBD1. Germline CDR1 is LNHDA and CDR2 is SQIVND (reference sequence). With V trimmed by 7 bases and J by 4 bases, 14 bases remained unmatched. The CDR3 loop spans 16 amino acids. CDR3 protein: CASNLRPGGGIETQYF. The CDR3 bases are TGTGCCAGTAACCTAAGGCCAGGGGGCGGGATAGAGACCCAGTACTTC.

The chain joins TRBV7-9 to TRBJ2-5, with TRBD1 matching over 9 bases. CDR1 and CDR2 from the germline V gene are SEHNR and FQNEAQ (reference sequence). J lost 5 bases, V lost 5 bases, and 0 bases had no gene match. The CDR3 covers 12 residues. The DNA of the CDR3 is TGTGCCAGCAGCGGGACAGGGGAGACCCAGTACTTC. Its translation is CASSGTGETQYF.

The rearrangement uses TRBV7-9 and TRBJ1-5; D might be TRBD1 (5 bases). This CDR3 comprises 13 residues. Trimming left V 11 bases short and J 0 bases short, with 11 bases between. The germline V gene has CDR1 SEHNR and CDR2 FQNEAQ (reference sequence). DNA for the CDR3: TGTGCCCCCCGGACAAATAGCAATCAGCCCCAGCATTTT. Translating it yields CAPRTNSNQPQHF.

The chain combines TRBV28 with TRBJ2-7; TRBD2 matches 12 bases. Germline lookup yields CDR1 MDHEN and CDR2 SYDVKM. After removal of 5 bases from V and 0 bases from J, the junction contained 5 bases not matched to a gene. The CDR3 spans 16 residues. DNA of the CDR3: TGTGCCAGCAGTCGGGGACTAGCGGGTAGCTCCTACGAGCAGTACTTC. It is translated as CASSRGLAGSSYEQYF.

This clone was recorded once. This CDR3 reads CASSQGRGSGTDTQYF. DNA for the CDR3: TGCGCCAGCAGCCAAGGGCGCGGGAGTGGAACAGATACGCAGTATTTT. The chain uses TRBV4-3 and TRBJ2-3; TRBD2 agrees at 7 bases. Trimming removed 1 base from V and 3 bases from J; junction bases left unmatched: 7. Germline V gene data show CDR1 as LGHNA and CDR2 as YSLEER. The CDR3 sequence is 16 residues long.

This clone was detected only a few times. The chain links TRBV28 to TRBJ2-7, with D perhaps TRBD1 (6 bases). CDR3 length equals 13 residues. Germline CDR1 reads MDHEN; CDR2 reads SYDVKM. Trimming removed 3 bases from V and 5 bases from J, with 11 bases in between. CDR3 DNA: TGTGCCAGCAGTTTCGGCAGGGGCGACGAGCAGTACTTC. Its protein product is CASSFGRGDEQYF.

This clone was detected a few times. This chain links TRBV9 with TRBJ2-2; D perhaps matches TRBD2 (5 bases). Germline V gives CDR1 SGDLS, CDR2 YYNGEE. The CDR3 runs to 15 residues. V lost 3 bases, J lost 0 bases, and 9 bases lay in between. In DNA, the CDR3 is TGTGCCAGCAGCGGAGGACTGTCGAACACCGGGGAGCTGTTTTTT. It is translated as CASSGGLSNTGELFF.

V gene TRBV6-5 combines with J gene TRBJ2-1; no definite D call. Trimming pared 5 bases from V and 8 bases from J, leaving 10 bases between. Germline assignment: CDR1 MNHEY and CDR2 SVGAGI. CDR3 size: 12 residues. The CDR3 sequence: CASSPLGHEQFF. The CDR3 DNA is TGTGCCAGCAGTCCCTTAGGGCATGAGCAGTTCTTC.

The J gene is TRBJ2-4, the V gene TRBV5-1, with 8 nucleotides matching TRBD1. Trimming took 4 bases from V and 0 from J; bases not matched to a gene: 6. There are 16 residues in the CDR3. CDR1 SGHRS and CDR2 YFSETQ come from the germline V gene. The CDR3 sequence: CASSHQTGEAKNIQYF. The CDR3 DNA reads TGCGCCAGCAGCCACCAGACAGGGGAAGCCAAAAACATTCAGTACTTC.

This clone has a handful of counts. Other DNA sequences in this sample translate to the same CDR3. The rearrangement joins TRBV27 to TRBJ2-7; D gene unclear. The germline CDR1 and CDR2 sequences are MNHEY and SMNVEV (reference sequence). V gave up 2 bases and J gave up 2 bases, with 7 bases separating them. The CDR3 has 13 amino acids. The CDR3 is CASSLGQTYEQYF. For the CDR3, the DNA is TGTGCCAGCAGTTTAGGGCAGACCTACGAGCAGTACTTC.

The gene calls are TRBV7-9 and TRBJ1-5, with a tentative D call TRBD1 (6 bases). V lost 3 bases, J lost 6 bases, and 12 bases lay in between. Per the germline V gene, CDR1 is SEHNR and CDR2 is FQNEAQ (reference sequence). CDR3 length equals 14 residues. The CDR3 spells CASSLVEGVQPQHF. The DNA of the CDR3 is TGTGCCAGCAGCTTGGTGGAGGGGGTTCAGCCCCAGCATTTT.

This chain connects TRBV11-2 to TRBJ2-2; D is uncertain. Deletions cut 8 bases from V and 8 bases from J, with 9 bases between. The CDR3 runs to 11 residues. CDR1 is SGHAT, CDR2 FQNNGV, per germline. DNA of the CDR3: TGTGCCAGCCCCTATTATGGGGAGCTGTTTTTT. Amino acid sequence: CASPYYGELFF.

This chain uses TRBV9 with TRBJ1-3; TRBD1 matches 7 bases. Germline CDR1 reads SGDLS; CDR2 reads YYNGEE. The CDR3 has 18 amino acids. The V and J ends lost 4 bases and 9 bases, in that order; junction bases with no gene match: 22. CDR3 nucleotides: TGTGCCAGCAGCCCCCCCGGGGGGACAGAATTTGTCGATCGCACCATATATTTT. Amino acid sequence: CASSPPGGTEFVDRTIYF.

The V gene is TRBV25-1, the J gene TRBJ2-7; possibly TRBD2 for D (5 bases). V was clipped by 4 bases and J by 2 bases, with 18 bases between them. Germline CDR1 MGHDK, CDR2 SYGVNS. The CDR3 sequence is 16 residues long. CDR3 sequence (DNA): TGTGCCAGCAGTGGGGGATGGCGGGCGCTAACCTACGAGCAGTACTTC. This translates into CASSGGWRALTYEQYF.

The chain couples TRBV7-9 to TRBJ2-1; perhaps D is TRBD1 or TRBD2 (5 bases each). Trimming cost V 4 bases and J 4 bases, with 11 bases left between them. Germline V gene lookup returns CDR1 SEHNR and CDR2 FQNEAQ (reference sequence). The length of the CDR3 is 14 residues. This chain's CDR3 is CASSSGPMYNEQFF. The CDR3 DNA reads TGTGCCAGCAGCTCGGGACCTATGTACAATGAGCAGTTCTTC.

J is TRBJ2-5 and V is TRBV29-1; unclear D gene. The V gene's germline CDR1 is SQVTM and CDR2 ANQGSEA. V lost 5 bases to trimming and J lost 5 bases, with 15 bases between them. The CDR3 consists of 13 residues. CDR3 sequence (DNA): TGCAGCGTTCTTAACATAAATCAGGAGACCCAGTACTTC. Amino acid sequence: CSVLNINQETQYF.

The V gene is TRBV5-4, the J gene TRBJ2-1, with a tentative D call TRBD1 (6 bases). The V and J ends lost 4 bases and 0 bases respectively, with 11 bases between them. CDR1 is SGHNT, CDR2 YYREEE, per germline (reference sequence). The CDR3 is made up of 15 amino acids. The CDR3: CASSPGQSSYNEQFF. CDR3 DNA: TGTGCCAGCAGCCCAGGACAGAGCTCCTACAATGAGCAGTTCTTC.

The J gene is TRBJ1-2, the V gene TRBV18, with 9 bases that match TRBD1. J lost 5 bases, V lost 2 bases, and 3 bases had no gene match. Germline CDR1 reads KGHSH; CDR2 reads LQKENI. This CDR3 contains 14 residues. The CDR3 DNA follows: TGTGCCAGCTCACCAGAACAGGGGGCGTATGGCTACACCTTC. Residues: CASSPEQGAYGYTF. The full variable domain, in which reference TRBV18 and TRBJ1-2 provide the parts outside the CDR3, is NAGVMQNPRHLVRRRGQEARLRCSPMKGHSHVYWYRQLPEEGLKFMVYLQKENIIDESGMPKERFSAEFPKEGPSILRIQQVVRGDSAAYFCASSPEQGAYGYTFGSGTRLTVV.

The chain's CDR3 is CASSELGASQQFF. The CDR3 nucleotides read TGTGCCAGCAGTGAACTTGGGGCTAGTCAGCAGTTCTTC. The rearrangement links TRBV6-1 to TRBJ2-1; the D gene is possibly TRBD1 (5 bases). The germline gives CDR1 MNHNS, CDR2 SASEGT. V was pared by 2 bases and J by 11 bases, with 13 bases between. The CDR3 covers 13 residues.

In DNA, the CDR3 is TGTGCCAGTAGTATGGGTGAGGGACCCAATGAGCAGTTCTTC. It yields the protein CASSMGEGPNEQFF. This sequence joins TRBV19 and TRBJ2-1; the D call may be TRBD1 or TRBD2 (5 bases each). The germline V gene has CDR1 LNHDA and CDR2 SQIVND (reference sequence). Trimming shortened V by 3 bases and J by 6 bases, and 12 bases separated the two germline ends. The CDR3 runs to 14 residues.